This TCR beta chain emerged from a study of siplizumab effects on memory and regulatory T cells. Study-level results: About 80-96% of proliferating CD4+ or CD8+ clones had no assignable naive or memory phenotype. Naive T cells, seemingly more diverse than memory cells, seemed major alloresponse contributors.

Assays examined roughly 100,000 TCR templates per sample. Using immunoSEQ multiplex PCR, the repertoire was profiled, and TCRdb retains in-frame clones only, with some absent. This table has more than 10,000 clones, 40% appearing once. Researchers cocultured the mixed lymphocyte reaction cells at 37°C for approximately six days. Regarding this clone: Its antigen is unidentified.

The V and J ends lost 1 base and 3 bases respectively, with 10 bases between them. Germline V gene lookup returns CDR1 SEHNR and CDR2 FQNEAQ (reference sequence). This CDR3 is 15 amino acids long. This chain connects TRBV7-9 to TRBJ2-1; TRBD1 might be the D (6 bases). The specimen sequenced was CFSE-low (dividing) CD8+ T cells sorted from an allogeneic mixed lymphocyte reaction. The clonotype originates from a human donor in good health; the cells came from an allogeneic mixed lymphocyte reaction. The CDR3: CASSLVLQGYNEQFF. The CDR3 region has the DNA TGTGCCAGCAGCTTAGTACTACAGGGCTACAATGAGCAGTTCTTC. Combining the CDR3 with reference TRBV7-9 and TRBJ2-1 gives the whole variable domain DTGVSQNPRHKITKRGQNVTFRCDPISEHNRLYWYRQTLGQGPEFLTYFQNEAQLEKSRLLSDRFSAERPKGSFSTLEIQRTEQGDSAMYLCASSLVLQGYNEQFFGPGTRLTVL.